The entry below describes one T cell receptor beta chain. What it binds is not known. CDR3 size: 14 residues. V lost 3 bases, J lost 3 bases, and 12 bases lay in between. The V gene's germline CDR1 is SGDLS and CDR2 YYNGEE. This sample is part of a study of post-analysis software for immune sequencing data. The authors incorporated unique molecular identifiers into the TCR beta cDNA libraries. TCRdb passed the PCR reads through MiXCR, listing each CDR3 protein once. This sample has approximately 260,000 distinct CDR3 sequences, with 36% found just once. Study results and caveats: Patients had higher frequencies than controls of five TRBV segments, including TRBV5-6, TRBV5-1 and TRBV20-1.

The chain combines TRBV9 with TRBJ1-1; D is ambiguous. Sequenced: blood. The sequence came from a girl between 10 and 17 years old with multiple sclerosis. For the CDR3, the DNA is TGTGCCAGCAGCGCCCCTGCGGTCCACACTGAAGCTTTCTTT. Translated: CASSAPAVHTEAFF.